A selection of T cell receptor beta chains follows, all from one sample in a study of OX40 agonist ivuxolimab in advanced cancers. Data came from immunoSEQ multiplex PCR; TCRdb stores just in-frame clones and leaves some out. The data contain 55,000 to 65,000 clones, roughly 84% of them seen just once; the ten biggest clones take up around 0.91%. The sample consisted of CD4+ or CD8+ T cells sorted from blood, taken in a trial of the OX40 agonist ivuxolimab. These receptor sequences come from an adult with an advanced solid tumor such as melanoma, head and neck, liver or kidney cancer. The CDR3 runs from the conserved cysteine through the conserved F or W. The D gene is left open where the match is weak. The size of a clone is reported for some rows only, either as once, few or many, or as a class for expanded clones.

CDR3 DNA,CDR3 protein,V gene,clone size,D gene,J gene
TGTGCCAGCAGCCCGCCAGGGGGAAAAGCTAACTATGGCTACACCTTC,CASSPPGGKANYGYTF,TRBV14,-,TRBD1,TRBJ1-2
TGTGCCAGCTCACCGGACAGGGGGGGAGAGACCCAGTACTTC,CASSPDRGGETQYF,TRBV18,once,TRBD1,TRBJ2-5
TGTGCCAGCTCACCACCAGGACAGGGTACAGATACGCAGTATTTT,CASSPPGQGTDTQYF,TRBV18,-,TRBD1,TRBJ2-3
TGTGCCAGCAGCTTAGCCATACAGGTTGTCGATGAGCAGTTCTTC,CASSLAIQVVDEQFF,TRBV7-2,-,-,TRBJ2-1
TGTGCCAGCAGTTCAACAGGGGCCGAGCAGTACTTC,CASSSTGAEQYF,TRBV27,few,TRBD1,TRBJ2-7
TGCGCCAGCAGCTTACAGGGAAATGAGCAGTTCTTC,CASSLQGNEQFF,TRBV5-1,-,-,TRBJ2-1
TGTGCCAGCAGTGAGATGACGGGGCCCGGCTATGGCTACACCTTC,CASSEMTGPGYGYTF,TRBV6-1,-,-,TRBJ1-2
TGCGCCAGCAGCCCGAGACAGTCTTCGAGCTCCTACGAGCAGTACTTC,CASSPRQSSSSYEQYF,TRBV5-1,-,-,TRBJ2-7
TGCGCCAGCAGCTTACCTGGACAGACAGATACGCAGTATTTT,CASSLPGQTDTQYF,TRBV5-1,once,-,TRBJ2-3
TGTGCCAGCAGTCGTCGACAGGGGATCTCTGGAAACACCATATATTTT,CASSRRQGISGNTIYF,TRBV27,-,TRBD1,TRBJ1-3
TGTGCCAGCAACAGATATATGAACACTGAAGCTTTCTTT,CASNRYMNTEAFF,TRBV2,-,-,TRBJ1-1
TGTGCCAGCAGTTTACCAGACCACTACTTGAACGGCTACACCTTC,CASSLPDHYLNGYTF,TRBV28,-,-,TRBJ1-2
TGTGCCAGCAGCTCGAATAGAGGCTACGAGCAGTACTTC,CASSSNRGYEQYF,TRBV11-1,-,-,TRBJ2-7
TGTGCCAGCAGTTACTCGGGTTTCGGAGGTCCCCAGCATTTT,CASSYSGFGGPQHF,TRBV6-5,-,-,TRBJ1-5
TGTGCCAGCTCACAATTCCGGGACACCAATGAGCAGTTCTTC,CASSQFRDTNEQFF,TRBV18,once,-,TRBJ2-1
TGCGCCAGCAGCCAAGAAAGCGGGGGCGCTTGGAACACTGAAGCTTTCTTT,CASSQESGGAWNTEAFF,TRBV4-1,-,-,TRBJ1-1
TGTGCCAGCAGCGCCGACATTGACTATGGCTACACCTTC,CASSADIDYGYTF,TRBV4-2,-,-,TRBJ1-2
TGTGCCAGCGGCCAAGATTTGACCTCCAATTCACCCCTCCACTTT,CASGQDLTSNSPLHF,TRBV14,-,-,TRBJ1-6
TGTGGAGGGGGCCCCATTTTTTATTTT,CGGGPIFYF,TRBV25-1,-,TRBD1,TRBJ2-3
TGTGCCAGCGTAAGCCTCAGGGGGCGAGAGAACACTGAAGCTTTCTTT,CASVSLRGRENTEAFF,TRBV11-2,-,TRBD1,TRBJ1-1
TGTGCCAGCAGTGGTGGGGGGACCAAAGAGACCCAGTACTTC,CASSGGGTKETQYF,TRBV6-1,-,-,TRBJ2-5
TGTGCCAGCAGGGGCGACAGGGCGGGAGGAGAAAAACTGTTTTTT,CASRGDRAGGEKLFF,TRBV2,-,TRBD1,TRBJ1-4
TGTGCCAGCAGCTTTGACGGGGGCCCCGGGGAGCTGTTTTTT,CASSFDGGPGELFF,TRBV11-2,-,-,TRBJ2-2
TGCAGCGTAGGGGAGTTTCAAGAGACCCAGTACTTC,CSVGEFQETQYF,TRBV29-1,-,-,TRBJ2-5
TGTGCCAGCAGCCGTTGGGACGGTAAAGAGCAGTACTTC,CASSRWDGKEQYF,TRBV7-9,once,-,TRBJ2-7
TGTGCCAGCAGCCAAAACACCGGGACAGGGAAAGAAAAACTGTTTTTT,CASSQNTGTGKEKLFF,TRBV7-6,-,TRBD1,TRBJ1-4
TGCGCCAGCAGCCAAGATGGGTGGGACCTTCAGCCCCAGCATTTT,CASSQDGWDLQPQHF,TRBV4-1,-,-,TRBJ1-5
TGTGCCAGCAGCCGGACAGGGGGTGAAGAGACCCAGTACTTC,CASSRTGGEETQYF,TRBV7-9,-,TRBD1,TRBJ2-5
TGTGCCAGCAGCCCCTCAGGACAGGGAAAACAGCCCCAGCATTTT,CASSPSGQGKQPQHF,TRBV27,once,TRBD1,TRBJ1-5
TGTGCCAGCAGCTCCCCCACTTCAGGGTGGGATTGCGAGCAGTACTTC,CASSSPTSGWDCEQYF,TRBV21-1,-,-,TRBJ2-7
TGTGCCAGCAGTGACATAGCGGGGGCGCGAAATGAGCAGTTCTTC,CASSDIAGARNEQFF,TRBV25-1,-,TRBD2,TRBJ2-1
TGTGCCAGTAGTATCGGACAGCCTGGCTCCTACGAGCAGTACTTC,CASSIGQPGSYEQYF,TRBV19,-,-,TRBJ2-7
TGCGCCAGCAGCTTGCCCCTGCGACAGGGCTACACCGGGGAGCTGTTTTTT,CASSLPLRQGYTGELFF,TRBV5-1,-,TRBD1,TRBJ2-2
TGTGCCAGCTCACCACGGGACGGACTAACCTACAATGAGCAGTTCTTC,CASSPRDGLTYNEQFF,TRBV18,once,-,TRBJ2-1
TGCGCCAGCAGCTTGGCCGCGGAGAATAATGAAAAACTGTTTTTT,CASSLAAENNEKLFF,TRBV5-1,-,-,TRBJ1-4
TGTGCCAGCTCACCACCCCCGGCGAACACTGAAGCTTTCTTT,CASSPPPANTEAFF,TRBV18,-,-,TRBJ1-1
TGTGCCAGCTCACCAATCACAGGGACCAACTACGAGCAGTACTTC,CASSPITGTNYEQYF,TRBV18,-,-,TRBJ2-7
TGTGCCAGCAGTTATTCGTGGGCCCGAACTAATGAAAAACTGTTTTTT,CASSYSWARTNEKLFF,TRBV6-5,-,-,TRBJ1-4
TGTGCCTGGAGTGGTGGCAGGGGGCGGTCAGATACGCAGTATTTT,CAWSGGRGRSDTQYF,TRBV30,-,TRBD1,TRBJ2-3
TGCAGCGTTGTAGGGACAGCAAAAGAGACCCAGTACTTC,CSVVGTAKETQYF,TRBV29-1,-,TRBD1,TRBJ2-5
TGCGCCAGCAGCGAGACAGGGGCTAAGGGGCCCCAGCATTTT,CASSETGAKGPQHF,TRBV5-1,-,TRBD1,TRBJ1-5
TGTGCCAGCAGCACCGGGACGGGAAATGAAAAACTGTTTTTT,CASSTGTGNEKLFF,TRBV5-4,-,-,TRBJ1-4
TGTGCCAGCACGCGATCGGGCTACGAGCAGTACTTC,CASTRSGYEQYF,TRBV2,-,-,TRBJ2-7
TGTGCCAGCAGGGAACCGGGACAGGGGCATTACGAGCAGTACTTC,CASREPGQGHYEQYF,TRBV27,-,TRBD1,TRBJ2-7
TGTGCCAGCAGCTTGGGGGGTAGCACTGAAGCTTTCTTT,CASSLGGSTEAFF,TRBV5-5,-,-,TRBJ1-1
TGTGCCACCTCTAGGACAAGCTACAATGAGCAGTTCTTC,CATSRTSYNEQFF,TRBV6-1,-,-,TRBJ2-1
TGTGCCAGCAGTGATAATTGGGGTAGCAATGAGCAGTTCTTC,CASSDNWGSNEQFF,TRBV25-1,-,-,TRBJ2-1
TGTGCCAGCAGCGTAGGGCAGGGCGGGGGGCCCTACGAGCAGTACTTC,CASSVGQGGGPYEQYF,TRBV9,-,TRBD2,TRBJ2-7
TGTGCCAGCAGCGTAGGAGACAGCAACTATGGCTACACCTTC,CASSVGDSNYGYTF,TRBV9,-,-,TRBJ1-2
TGCAGCGTGCCGGATGGGGGGGCGAAAGATACGCAGTATTTT,CSVPDGGAKDTQYF,TRBV29-1,-,-,TRBJ2-3
TGTGCCAGCTCAAGCCAGGATGGCTACACCTTC,CASSSQDGYTF,TRBV18,-,-,TRBJ1-2
TGCAGTGCGCCGAAGGGGTATACGCAGTATTTT,CSAPKGYTQYF,TRBV20-1,-,-,TRBJ2-3
TGTGCCAGTAGTAACCGGGACTCCTTCTACACAGATACGCAGTATTTT,CASSNRDSFYTDTQYF,TRBV19,-,-,TRBJ2-3
TGTGCCAGCAGCCTAAACTTGGGCTCCCAGGGAGGGGAGCAGTTCTTC,CASSLNLGSQGGEQFF,TRBV7-8,-,TRBD2,TRBJ2-1